This T cell receptor delta chain emerged from a study of Vδ1+ human thymocytes. Study-level findings and limits: Thymic TRG and TRD repertoires appeared highly polyclonal. Unlike peripheral blood Vdelta1+ controls, thymic delta-chain sequences included 20% to 25% Vdelta2 and few Vdelta3.

The ends lost 0 bases at V and 0 bases at J; junction bases unmatched: 15. The CDR3 is made up of 20 amino acids. Germline V gene sequence: CDR1 TSWWSYY, CDR2 QGS. Sequences come from RNA converted to cDNA by reverse transcription. The CDR3 regions were amplified by multiplex PCR from V-gene primers to a constant-region primer. TCRdb reapplied CATT to the multiplex PCR reads. The table shows 20,000 to 25,000 delta-chain clones, with about 8% occurring only once. A word on this clone: The antigen is not known.

The chain couples TRDV1 to TRDJ1; 8 nucleotides line up with TRDD3. Because TCRdb records no J gene, it was assigned here through a match of the DNA to germline. The specimen was Vdelta1+ gamma-delta thymocytes from the thymus. As for subset: FACS-sorted CD3+ TCRalphabeta- TCRVdelta1+ TCRVdelta2- thymocytes. This clonotype originated in a child under two years old who had congenital heart surgery. CDR3 sequence reads: CALGELGVLGDKHHTDKLIF. In DNA, the CDR3 is TGTGCTCTTGGGGAACTAGGGGTGCTGGGGGACAAACATCACACCGATAAACTCATCTTT.